The rows below give T cell receptor beta chains drawn from one sample of a study of STAT3 mutations in large granular lymphocyte leukemia. Measured with immunoSEQ multiplex PCR; TCRdb has only the in-frame clones, and not every one. Of around 7,800 clones in the sample, about 89% were seen once. Specimen: peripheral blood mononuclear cells. The receptor source for this set is an older man with T-cell large granular lymphocyte leukemia. Some clones in this sample may be carry-over from other donors' samples. The CDR3 runs from the conserved cysteine through the conserved F or W. Fields, in order: V gene, J gene, clone size, D gene, CDR3 protein, CDR3 DNA. D genes are given only for firm matches. Size is omitted from some rows. Given values are once, few, many or a class for expanded clones.

TRBV27	TRBJ2-7	once	TRBD2	CASSLGRLAAYEQYF	TGTGCCAGCAGTTTAGGTAGACTAGCGGCCTACGAGCAGTACTTC
TRBV7-9	TRBJ1-1	once	.	CASSLKPMSRINTEAFF	TGTGCCAGCAGCTTAAAGCCGATGAGTAGGATAAACACTGAAGCTTTCTTT
TRBV6-5	TRBJ2-3	.	.	CASRNTDTQYF	TGTGCCAGCAGAAACACAGATACGCAGTATTTT
TRBV29-1	TRBJ1-1	.	.	CSAGGGPNTEAFF	TGCAGCGCCGGGGGCGGCCCGAACACTGAAGCTTTCTTT
TRBV5-1	TRBJ1-1	.	.	CASSLATGTLEAFF	TGCGCCAGCAGCTTGGCTACCGGGACGCTGGAAGCTTTCTTT
TRBV7-8	TRBJ1-2	.	.	CASSFSPTVGVYGYTF	TGTGCCAGCAGCTTTTCCCCAACCGTAGGGGTCTATGGCTACACCTTC
TRBV7-3	TRBJ2-3	.	.	CASSPSGVTDTQYF	TGTGCCAGCAGCCCCAGTGGGGTCACAGATACGCAGTATTTT
TRBV5-1	TRBJ1-4	once	.	CASSLPATNEKLFF	TGCGCCAGCAGCTTGCCGGCAACTAATGAAAAACTGTTTTTT
TRBV5-1	TRBJ2-7	.	TRBD2	CASSLGGGLNEQYF	TGCGCCAGCAGCTTGGGGGGGGGATTGAACGAGCAGTACTTC
TRBV7-9	TRBJ2-5	.	TRBD1	CASSLGQGAGETQYF	TGTGCCAGCAGCTTGGGACAGGGGGCAGGGGAGACCCAGTACTTC
TRBV10-3	TRBJ2-3	.	TRBD2	CAISGTSGKNTDTQYF	TGTGCCATCAGTGGGACTAGCGGAAAAAATACAGATACGCAGTATTTT
TRBV7-9	TRBJ1-5	.	TRBD1	CASSLSQTGGGQPQHF	TGTGCCAGCAGCTTATCCCAAACAGGGGGTGGACAGCCCCAGCATTTT
TRBV12-5	TRBJ2-2	once	TRBD1	CASGSQGTGELFF	TGTGCTAGTGGTTCACAGGGGACCGGGGAGCTGTTTTTT
TRBV19	TRBJ1-2	.	TRBD1	CASSEGQRYGYTF	TGTGCCAGTAGTGAGGGACAGAGGTATGGCTACACCTTC
TRBV5-1	TRBJ1-4	.	TRBD1	CASSSGTGFEKLFF	TGCGCCAGCAGCTCCGGGACAGGGTTTGAAAAACTGTTTTTT
TRBV7-8	TRBJ1-5	large	.	CASSLEGIQPQHF	TGTGCCAGCAGCTTAGAGGGAATCCAGCCCCAGCATTTT
TRBV7-2	TRBJ2-5	.	TRBD1	CASSFQGAEETQYF	TGTGCCAGCAGCTTCCAGGGGGCGGAGGAGACCCAGTACTTC
TRBV6-5	TRBJ1-2	.	.	CASSYSKRVGYTF	TGTGCCAGCAGTTACTCGAAGAGGGTTGGCTACACCTTC
TRBV2	TRBJ1-5	few	TRBD1	CASSADRVDNQPQHF	TGTGCCAGCAGTGCGGACAGGGTGGACAATCAGCCCCAGCATTTT
TRBV27	TRBJ2-6	.	TRBD2	CASSFQGGAGANVLTF	TGTGCCAGCAGTTTCCAGGGAGGGGCTGGGGCCAACGTCCTGACTTTC
TRBV19	TRBJ1-4	.	.	CASSTGTATNEKLFF	TGTGCCAGTAGTACGGGGACGGCAACTAATGAAAAACTGTTTTTT
TRBV4-2	TRBJ2-1	.	TRBD2	CASSQEGVTSGGLEQFF	TGTGCCAGCAGCCAAGAGGGGGTGACTAGCGGGGGCCTTGAGCAGTTCTTC
TRBV7-8	TRBJ1-5	.	TRBD1	CASSLLGQGNNQPQHF	TGTGCCAGCAGCCTGTTAGGACAGGGGAACAATCAGCCCCAGCATTTT
TRBV29-1	TRBJ2-1	.	.	CSVDWSSLVNEQFF	TGCAGCGTTGATTGGTCTAGTCTTGTCAATGAGCAGTTCTTC
TRBV4-2	TRBJ1-1	once	.	CASSPLRGNTEAFF	TGTGCCAGCAGCCCCCTCAGGGGGAACACTGAAGCTTTCTTT
TRBV7-9	TRBJ2-7	.	.	CASSFQRDAAYEQYF	TGTGCCAGCAGCTTCCAACGGGACGCTGCCTACGAGCAGTACTTC
TRBV6-5	TRBJ2-7	.	.	CASSYWAGPNYEQYF	TGTGCCAGCAGTTATTGGGCAGGTCCTAACTACGAGCAGTACTTC
TRBV5-1	TRBJ2-5	.	.	CASTMGGLQETQYF	TGCGCCAGCACGATGGGGGGCCTCCAAGAGACCCAGTACTTC
TRBV4-1	TRBJ1-6	.	.	CASSQDGWGTYNSPLHF	TGCGCCAGCAGCCAAGATGGGTGGGGGACCTATAATTCACCCCTCCACTTT
TRBV6-5	TRBJ2-7	.	TRBD1	CASSYPQGSHYEQYF	TGTGCCAGCAGTTACCCACAGGGGTCCCACTACGAGCAGTACTTC
TRBV25-1	TRBJ1-2	few	TRBD1	CASRTGTYGYTF	TGTGCCAGCAGGACAGGGACCTATGGCTACACCTTC
TRBV4-2	TRBJ1-5	.	.	CASSQGVSGSGQPQHF	TGTGCCAGCAGCCAAGGGGTGTCAGGGTCGGGGCAGCCCCAGCATTTT
TRBV6-1	TRBJ1-4	.	TRBD1	CATRKQGAVEKLFF	TGTGCCACCAGGAAACAGGGGGCTGTTGAAAAACTGTTTTTT